This is a list of T cell receptor beta chains from one sample in a study of vaccination effects on CD4 cells after COVID-19. The assay was immunoSEQ multiplex PCR, and TCRdb's table has in-frame clones only and misses some. The sample shows roughly 35,000 clones, about 66% of them seen only once. Which antigens these TCRs recognize remains unknown. The source was CD4+ T cells from PBMCs cultured with HCoV-OC43 spike peptides, collected before COVID-19 vaccination. The receptor set was obtained from a human donor who received a COVID-19 vaccine. Each CDR3 is given with its conserved first and last residue. Fields, in order: D gene, V gene, clone size, J gene, CDR3 protein, CDR3 DNA. A D gene is named only where the DNA matches it firmly. A clone size is listed for some rows: how often the clone was seen (once, few, many), or a class if it is expanded.

D: NA; V: TRBV12-3/TRBV12-4; size: few; J: TRBJ2-1; CDR3: CASREDYNEQFF; DNA: TGTGCCAGCAGGGAGGACTACAATGAGCAGTTCTTC
D: TRBD1; V: TRBV5-1; size: few; J: TRBJ2-5; CDR3: CASSASGTGGRETQYF; DNA: TGCGCCAGCAGCGCCTCCGGGACAGGGGGCCGGGAGACCCAGTACTTC
D: NA; V: TRBV9; size: NA; J: TRBJ1-3; CDR3: CASSATGSVGNTIYF; DNA: TGTGCCAGCAGCGCTACAGGGTCCGTGGGAAACACCATATATTTT
D: NA; V: TRBV3-1/TRBV3-2; size: NA; J: TRBJ1-4; CDR3: CASSPLGHGEKLFF; DNA: TGTGCCAGCAGCCCACTAGGACACGGTGAAAAACTGTTTTTT
D: TRBD1; V: TRBV19; size: NA; J: TRBJ2-7; CDR3: CASSSVRTGMAPYEQYF; DNA: TGTGCCAGTAGCTCCGTGAGGACAGGAATGGCCCCCTACGAGCAGTACTTC
D: NA; V: TRBV6-5; size: NA; J: TRBJ1-2; CDR3: CASTRDYGYTF; DNA: TGTGCCAGCACACGGGATTATGGCTACACCTTC
D: TRBD1; V: TRBV9; size: NA; J: TRBJ2-1; CDR3: CASSGGLTGALNEQFF; DNA: TGTGCCAGCAGCGGGGGCCTAACAGGGGCCCTCAATGAGCAGTTCTTC
D: TRBD2; V: TRBV6-5; size: NA; J: TRBJ2-1; CDR3: CASRAGTSYEQFF; DNA: TGTGCCAGCAGGGCCGGGACTAGCTATGAGCAGTTCTTC
D: NA; V: TRBV10-3; size: NA; J: TRBJ2-6; CDR3: CAIGGTQISGANVLTF; DNA: TGTGCCATCGGGGGGACCCAAATCTCTGGGGCCAACGTCCTGACTTTC
D: TRBD1; V: TRBV28; size: NA; J: TRBJ1-1; CDR3: CASSSGGPNTEAFF; DNA: TGTGCCAGCAGCTCAGGGGGCCCGAACACTGAAGCTTTCTTT
D: TRBD1; V: TRBV19; size: NA; J: TRBJ2-7; CDR3: CASSLDRGLSYEQYF; DNA: TGTGCCAGTAGCCTAGACAGGGGGCTCTCCTACGAGCAGTACTTC
D: NA; V: TRBV19; size: NA; J: TRBJ2-7; CDR3: CASQRSPGPSHEQYF; DNA: TGTGCCAGTCAGAGGTCCCCGGGGCCATCCCACGAGCAGTACTTC
D: NA; V: TRBV4-1; size: NA; J: TRBJ2-2; CDR3: CASSQEGRGNTGELFF; DNA: TGCGCCAGCAGCCAAGAAGGCAGGGGGAACACCGGGGAGCTGTTTTTT
D: NA; V: TRBV19; size: NA; J: TRBJ1-3; CDR3: CASSGILSSGNTIYF; DNA: TGTGCCAGCTCAGGGATCTTAAGTTCAGGAAACACCATATATTTT
D: NA; V: TRBV3-1/TRBV3-2; size: NA; J: TRBJ2-1; CDR3: CASSQHLQGGNYNEQFF; DNA: TGTGCCAGCAGCCAACACCTACAGGGAGGGAATTACAATGAGCAGTTCTTC
D: TRBD1; V: TRBV4-1; size: NA; J: TRBJ2-5; CDR3: CASSQDMETGGAKTQYF; DNA: TGCGCCAGCAGCCAAGATATGGAAACAGGGGGCGCGAAGACCCAGTACTTC
D: TRBD1; V: TRBV6-2/TRBV6-3; size: NA; J: TRBJ1-5; CDR3: CASSKGGGNQPQHF; DNA: TGTGCCAGCAGTAAAGGGGGCGGCAATCAGCCCCAGCATTTT
D: NA; V: TRBV6-2/TRBV6-3; size: NA; J: TRBJ2-2; CDR3: CASSLGVTGELFF; DNA: TGTGCCAGCAGTTTAGGCGTCACCGGGGAGCTGTTTTTT
D: TRBD1; V: TRBV7-8; size: few; J: TRBJ2-7; CDR3: CASLGRGTGSTTWQYF; DNA: TGTGCCAGCTTGGGCAGGGGGACAGGGTCTACTACTTGGCAGTACTTC
D: TRBD1; V: TRBV19; size: NA; J: TRBJ2-3; CDR3: CASSTSGQSTDTQYF; DNA: TGTGCCAGTAGTACCTCGGGACAGAGCACAGATACGCAGTATTTT
D: NA; V: TRBV6-5; size: NA; J: TRBJ1-5; CDR3: CASIGRLNQPQHF; DNA: TGTGCCAGCATCGGGCGGCTCAATCAGCCCCAGCATTTT
D: NA; V: TRBV7-9; size: NA; J: TRBJ1-4; CDR3: CASSVGTPPEKLFF; DNA: TGTGCCAGCAGTGTCGGGACACCGCCCGAAAAACTGTTTTTT
D: TRBD1; V: TRBV6-1; size: few; J: TRBJ1-1; CDR3: CASSEGQGVNTEAFF; DNA: TGTGCCAGCAGTGAAGGACAGGGAGTGAACACTGAAGCTTTCTTT
D: NA; V: TRBV2; size: NA; J: TRBJ1-4; CDR3: CASTPPGLRGQNEKLFF; DNA: TGTGCCAGCACCCCACCGGGTCTGCGGGGTCAGAATGAAAAACTGTTTTTT
D: NA; V: TRBV7-9; size: NA; J: TRBJ2-2; CDR3: CASSSIGAGELFF; DNA: TGTGCCAGCAGCTCAATAGGGGCCGGGGAGCTGTTTTTT
D: TRBD1; V: TRBV18; size: few; J: TRBJ1-6; CDR3: CASSPPGTGTTYSPLHF; DNA: TGTGCCAGCTCACCTCCCGGGACAGGGACGACATATTCACCCCTCCACTTT
D: NA; V: TRBV5-1; size: NA; J: TRBJ2-5; CDR3: CASRPTWAQETQYF; DNA: TGCGCCAGCAGACCCACGTGGGCCCAAGAGACCCAGTACTTC
D: NA; V: TRBV2; size: NA; J: TRBJ1-5; CDR3: CASKGGVQGSQPQHF; DNA: TGTGCCAGCAAGGGAGGTGTGCAGGGTTCGCAGCCCCAGCATTTT
D: TRBD2; V: TRBV3-1/TRBV3-2; size: NA; J: TRBJ2-2; CDR3: CASSQDGLAPVGTGELFF; DNA: TGTGCCAGCAGCCAAGACGGACTAGCCCCTGTCGGCACCGGGGAGCTGTTTTTT
D: NA; V: TRBV11-2; size: NA; J: TRBJ1-2; CDR3: CASRPAGAPNYGYTF; DNA: TGTGCCAGCAGACCAGCGGGGGCCCCTAACTATGGCTACACCTTC
D: TRBD1; V: TRBV4-1; size: NA; J: TRBJ1-1; CDR3: CASSQPTRQGVTEAFF; DNA: TGCGCCAGCAGCCAACCCACCCGACAGGGCGTCACTGAAGCTTTCTTT
D: TRBD2; V: TRBV9; size: NA; J: TRBJ2-7; CDR3: CASSVEGLAYEQYF; DNA: TGTGCCAGCAGCGTAGAGGGACTAGCCTACGAGCAGTACTTC
D: NA; V: TRBV6-4; size: NA; J: TRBJ2-3; CDR3: CASSDTFAGLSTDTQYF; DNA: TGTGCCAGCAGTGACACGTTTGCGGGCCTAAGCACAGATACGCAGTATTTT
D: TRBD2; V: TRBV7-2; size: NA; J: TRBJ2-1; CDR3: CASSSTGTNYNEQFF; DNA: TGTGCCAGCAGCTCAACCGGGACTAACTACAATGAGCAGTTCTTC
D: NA; V: TRBV6-5; size: NA; J: TRBJ1-2; CDR3: CASSLTVANYGYTF; DNA: TGTGCCAGCAGCCTAACAGTGGCGAACTATGGCTACACCTTC
D: NA; V: TRBV19; size: NA; J: TRBJ2-6; CDR3: CASRQPGGANVLTF; DNA: TGTGCCAGTAGACAGCCGGGTGGGGCCAACGTCCTGACTTTC
D: NA; V: TRBV15; size: NA; J: TRBJ2-7; CDR3: CAKQSNEQYF; DNA: TGTGCCAAGCAATCCAACGAGCAGTACTTC
D: NA; V: TRBV5-5; size: NA; J: TRBJ1-5; CDR3: CASSLDSYSNQPQHF; DNA: TGTGCCAGCAGCTTGGACTCTTATAGCAATCAGCCCCAGCATTTT
D: TRBD2; V: TRBV27; size: NA; J: TRBJ2-3; CDR3: CASSLRLAGKADTQYF; DNA: TGTGCCAGCAGTTTAAGGCTAGCGGGGAAGGCAGATACGCAGTATTTT
D: NA; V: TRBV19; size: NA; J: TRBJ1-5; CDR3: CASSIAGGRDNQPQHF; DNA: TGTGCCAGTAGTATAGCGGGGGGCAGGGATAATCAGCCCCAGCATTTT
D: NA; V: TRBV3-1/TRBV3-2; size: NA; J: TRBJ2-7; CDR3: CASSQGGGMQYF; DNA: TGTGCCAGCAGCCAAGGGGGCGGGATGCAGTACTTC
D: TRBD1; V: TRBV7-2; size: NA; J: TRBJ1-1; CDR3: CASSLPGTGVTEAFF; DNA: TGTGCCAGCAGCCTACCCGGGACAGGGGTCACTGAAGCTTTCTTT
D: NA; V: TRBV27; size: NA; J: TRBJ2-1; CDR3: CASSLGLSRNEQFF; DNA: TGTGCCAGCAGTTTGGGGCTATCACGCAATGAGCAGTTCTTC